A single sample gave rise to the 26 T cell receptor beta chains below, sequenced in a study of blood T cells in healthy people across ages. PCR was performed a second time for about 7 to 11 cycles using a sample-barcoded 5' primer and a J-beta primer mix. TCRdb re-called the 5' RACE reads through MiXCR, storing one row per CDR3 protein. Here the sample spans around 1,000,000 distinct CDR3 sequences, around 27% being singletons. These same data were also listed under a study on T cells of mothers and their children.

The source material was blood. All receptors derive from a girl aged 2 to 10 in good health.

This clonotype was observed a few times. The V and J genes are TRBV20-1 and TRBJ2-1; D is possibly TRBD2 (5 bases). Trimming took 6 bases from V and 2 from J, leaving 8 bases between them. This CDR3 is built from 12 residues. Per the germline V gene, CDR1 is DFQATT and CDR2 is SNEGSKA (reference sequence). For the CDR3, the DNA is TGCAGTGCGTCAGCGGCCTACAATGAGCAGTTCTTC. Translation: CSASAAYNEQFF.

The gene calls are TRBV9 and TRBJ1-1; D perhaps matches TRBD1 (6 bases). The CDR3 length is 12 residues. Trimming took off 4 bases at V and 10 bases at J, with 14 bases between the two ends. CDR1 SGDLS and CDR2 YYNGEE come from the germline V gene. CDR3 sequence reads: CASSPSGARAFF. The DNA of the CDR3 is TGTGCCAGCAGCCCGTCAGGGGCCCGAGCTTTCTTT. Using reference TRBV9 and TRBJ1-1 for the parts outside the CDR3, the full variable domain is DSGVTQTPKHLITATGQRVTLRCSPRSGDLSVYWYQQSLDQGLQFLIQYYNGEERAKGNILERFSAQQFPDLHSELNLSSLELGDSALYFCASSPSGARAFFGQGTRLTVV.

The chain links TRBV15 to TRBJ1-6; D ambiguous. V shed 0 bases and J shed 2 bases, with 5 bases lying between them. The V gene's germline CDR1 is LNHNV and CDR2 YYDKDF (reference sequence). The CDR3 spans 15 residues. DNA for the CDR3: TGTGCCACCAGCAGAGAAACGGCCTATAATTCACCCCTCCACTTT. Amino acids: CATSRETAYNSPLHF.

The J gene is TRBJ2-5, the V gene TRBV13, with a tentative D call TRBD2 (6 bases). The DNA end lines up better with TRBJ2-1; the J call may be wrong. This CDR3 region has 17 residues. Germline V gene data show CDR1 as PRHDT and CDR2 as FYEKMQ (reference sequence). CDR3: CASSLEGLGTETNEQFF. For the CDR3, the DNA is TGTGCCAGCAGCTTAGAGGGTTTGGGGACTGAGACCAATGAGCAGTTCTTC.

CDR3 nucleotide sequence: TGTGCCAGCAGTCCTAGCGGGGTATGGGAGACCCAGTACTTC. Translated, it gives CASSPSGVWETQYF. V gene TRBV12-3 or TRBV12-4 combines with J gene TRBJ2-5; 9 nucleotides align to TRBD2. This CDR3 comprises 14 residues. V was clipped by 5 bases and J by 5 bases; unmatched bases: 6.

The chain links TRBV7-9 to TRBJ1-1, with D perhaps matching TRBD1 (5 bases). V was cut by 4 bases and J by 3 bases, with 9 bases left in between. The CDR3 consists of 13 residues. The germline V gene encodes CDR1 SEHNR and CDR2 FQNEAQ (reference sequence). CDR3 sequence reads: CASSSQGYTEAFF. CDR3 nucleotides: TGTGCCAGCAGCTCTCAGGGTTACACTGAAGCTTTCTTT.

This chain links TRBV7-9 with TRBJ2-5; 12 bases line up with TRBD2. V lost 2 bases to trimming and J lost 4 bases; unmatched junction nucleotides: 5. The germline V gene encodes CDR1 SEHNR and CDR2 FQNEAQ (reference sequence). CDR3 length: 16 residues. CDR3 amino acids: CASSLNGLAGRETQYF. In nucleotides, the CDR3 is TGTGCCAGCAGCTTAAATGGACTAGCGGGAAGAGAGACCCAGTACTTC.

This chain joins TRBV12-5 and TRBJ2-5, with a tentative D call TRBD2 (5 bases). CDR1 LGHNT and CDR2 FRNRAP come from the germline V gene. The CDR3 has 14 residues. The V end lost 2 bases, the J end lost 4 bases, and 11 bases lay between the germline ends. The CDR3 sequence is CASGLSGLPETQYF. CDR3 nucleotide sequence: TGTGCTAGTGGTTTGTCCGGACTCCCAGAGACCCAGTACTTC.

The gene calls are TRBV24-1 and TRBJ2-5, with 7 bases aligning to TRBD1. The end of the DNA aligns better with TRBJ2-1, so the J call may be wrong. This CDR3 region has 15 residues. Germline CDR1 KGHDR, CDR2 SFDVKD. As DNA, the CDR3 is TGTGCCACCAGTGATCGATCACAGGGGAACAATGAGCAGTTCTTC. Protein: CATSDRSQGNNEQFF.

On this clonotype: This may be a read error, as it is one base from a much larger clone. The chain combines TRBV6-2 or TRBV6-3 with TRBJ2-7, with D possibly being TRBD2 (6 bases). The length of the CDR3 is 12 residues. Germline V gives CDR1 MNHEY, CDR2 SVGEGT. V gave up 6 bases and J gave up 3 bases, with 9 bases separating them. The CDR3 DNA sequence: TGTGCCAGCAGCCGACTAGTCTACGAGCAGTACTTC. This encodes CASSRLVYEQYF.

The gene calls are TRBV7-2 and TRBJ2-5; TRBD2 aligns across 10 bases. The V segment lost 5 bases and the J segment 4 bases; nucleotides outside the gene matches: 10. The CDR3 is 16 residues long. Germline CDR1 SGHTA, CDR2 FQGNSA. In nucleotides, the CDR3 is TGTGCCAGCAGCGTACTAGCGGGGTCCTTGGGAGAGACCCAGTACTTC. Residues: CASSVLAGSLGETQYF.

This clonotype has a handful of counts. V gene TRBV10-3 combines with J gene TRBJ2-4; D is possibly TRBD1 or TRBD2 (5 bases each). Per germline, CDR1 ENHRY and CDR2 SYGVKD. This CDR3 contains 13 residues. Trimming removed 10 bases from V and 8 bases from J, with 18 bases in between. CDR3 in amino acids: CATGPGGRDIQYF. As DNA, the CDR3 is TGTGCCACCGGACCTGGGGGACGGGACATTCAGTACTTC.

This sequence joins TRBV5-5 and TRBJ2-1; no reliable D call. Germline V gene data show CDR1 as SGHKS and CDR2 as YYEKEE (reference sequence). Trimming left V 0 bases short and J 0 bases short, with 10 bases between. The CDR3 covers 16 residues. CDR3: CASSLAGSTSYNEQFF. DNA for the CDR3: TGTGCCAGCAGCTTGGCCGGCAGTACCTCCTACAATGAGCAGTTCTTC.

A word on this clonotype: At one boundary the junction diverges from the germline segment, which might be a read error. The chain joins TRBV6-1 to TRBJ2-7; D is unresolved. This CDR3 is built from 17 residues. Germline CDR1 and CDR2: MNHNS and SASEGT. The CDR3 here is CATSQLSGDAGNWEQYF. In DNA, the CDR3 is TGTGCCACCAGTCAACTCTCAGGCGACGCTGGAAATTGGGAGCAGTACTTC.

V gene TRBV7-2 combines with J gene TRBJ2-5, with no clear D. The ends were cut back, 5 bases at V and 5 bases at J, with 12 bases in the middle. This CDR3 comprises 13 residues. Per germline, CDR1 SGHTA and CDR2 FQGNSA. CDR3 nucleotide sequence: TGTGCCAGCAGCCCCGGCTGGAGTGAGACCCAGTACTTC. It yields the protein CASSPGWSETQYF.

In its sample, this clonotype was seen a few times. CDR3 coding DNA: TGCGCCAGCAGCAGGCTCACCCAAGAGACCCAGTACTTC. It codes for CASSRLTQETQYF. V is TRBV5-1 and J is TRBJ2-5; D remains ambiguous. V was cut by 4 bases and J by 1 base, with 8 bases left in between. Per germline, CDR1 SGHRS and CDR2 YFSETQ. The CDR3 loop spans 13 amino acids.

The chain is built from TRBV20-1 and TRBJ2-2, with a weak D call TRBD1 (6 bases). Deletions cut 6 bases from V and 4 bases from J, with 18 bases between. CDR1 and CDR2 from the germline V gene are DFQATT and SNEGSKA (reference sequence). The length of the CDR3 is 15 residues. The CDR3 region has the DNA TGCAGTGCAAGCTGGGGGCCCGCGGGCACCGGGGAGCTGTTTTTT. This sequence encodes CSASWGPAGTGELFF.

The chain couples TRBV29-1 to TRBJ2-5, with D perhaps TRBD2 (6 bases). CDR3 size: 14 residues. The germline gives CDR1 SQVTM, CDR2 ANQGSEA. V was shortened by 5 bases and J by 4 bases, with 17 bases between the two germline ends. CDR3 nucleotides: TGCAGCGTTCGGTGGGGAGGTTGGGCAGAGACCCAGTACTTC. It translates to CSVRWGGWAETQYF.

The chain is built from TRBV9 and TRBJ2-1; 7 bases match TRBD2. The CDR3 is made up of 14 amino acids. V dropped 0 bases and J dropped 7; count of bases not matched to a gene: 4. Germline V gene lookup returns CDR1 SGDLS and CDR2 YYNGEE. The CDR3 reads CASSVAGRINEQFF. The CDR3 DNA reads TGTGCCAGCAGCGTAGCCGGGAGGATAAATGAGCAGTTCTTC.

The chain employs TRBV4-3 and TRBJ2-1; no clear D gene. The assigned J gene may be wrong: the sequence end matches TRBJ2-7 better. This CDR3 has 16 residues. Germline values: CDR1 LGHNA, CDR2 YSLEER. The CDR3 protein is CASSQDPWPRTYEQYF. The CDR3 region has the DNA TGCGCCAGCAGCCAAGATCCATGGCCCAGAACCTACGAGCAGTACTTC.

V and J are TRBV20-1 and TRBJ2-1; 9 positions match TRBD2. Germline V gene lookup returns CDR1 DFQATT and CDR2 SNEGSKA (reference sequence). The CDR3 covers 13 residues. Trimming cost V 5 bases and J 9 bases; bases outside gene matches: 8. CDR3 bases: TGCAGTGCTGTGGGGACTAGCTGGGTTGAGCAGTTCTTC. It codes for CSAVGTSWVEQFF.

The V call is TRBV7-3, the J call TRBJ2-3, with 11 bases matching TRBD2. CDR1 and CDR2 from the germline V gene are SGHTA and FQGTGA. The CDR3 sequence is 18 residues long. With V trimmed by 4 bases and J by 5 bases, 14 bases remained unmatched. The CDR3 DNA follows: TGTGCCAGCAGCTCCCAGAGGGTAGCGGGAGGGCCGAAAGATACGCAGTATTTT. Translation gives CASSSQRVAGGPKDTQYF.

V and J are TRBV7-9 and TRBJ2-7; D remains ambiguous. Germline V lookup: CDR1 SEHNR, CDR2 FQNEAQ (reference sequence). The CDR3 loop spans 15 amino acids. Trimming stripped 5 bases from V and 2 bases from J, with 16 bases between. The chain's CDR3 is CASSGVAHTTYEQYF. DNA for the CDR3: TGTGCCAGCAGCGGCGTAGCACACACCACCTACGAGCAGTACTTC.

The sample holds a few counts of this clonotype. This sequence joins TRBV9 and TRBJ2-5; D is unresolved. The CDR3 runs 15 residues. From germline, CDR1 is SGDLS and CDR2 YYNGEE. With 4 bases removed from V and 5 bases from J, the gap between germline ends came to 18 bases. For the CDR3, the DNA is TGTGCCAGCAGCAGGAGTAGCCTGGATCGGGAGACCCAGTACTTC. Its translation is CASSRSSLDRETQYF.

CDR3 loop: CASSELEGDASPLHF. CDR3 in DNA: TGTGCCAGCAGTGAACTAGAGGGGGACGCTTCACCCCTCCACTTT. This rearrangement joins TRBV6-1 to TRBJ1-6, with D perhaps matching TRBD1 (6 bases). There are 15 residues in the CDR3. Germline V gene sequence: CDR1 MNHNS, CDR2 SASEGT. With 2 bases removed from V and 9 bases from J, the gap between germline ends came to 14 bases.

J is TRBJ2-7 and V is TRBV4-2; unclear D gene. The CDR3 is 16 amino acids. In germline, CDR1 is LGHNA, CDR2 YNFKEQ. Trimming removed 0 bases at V and 3 bases at J, with 15 bases between. CDR3 sequence reads: CASSQDLGDLVYEQYF. The CDR3 DNA follows: TGTGCCAGCAGCCAAGATCTCGGCGACCTCGTCTACGAGCAGTACTTC.